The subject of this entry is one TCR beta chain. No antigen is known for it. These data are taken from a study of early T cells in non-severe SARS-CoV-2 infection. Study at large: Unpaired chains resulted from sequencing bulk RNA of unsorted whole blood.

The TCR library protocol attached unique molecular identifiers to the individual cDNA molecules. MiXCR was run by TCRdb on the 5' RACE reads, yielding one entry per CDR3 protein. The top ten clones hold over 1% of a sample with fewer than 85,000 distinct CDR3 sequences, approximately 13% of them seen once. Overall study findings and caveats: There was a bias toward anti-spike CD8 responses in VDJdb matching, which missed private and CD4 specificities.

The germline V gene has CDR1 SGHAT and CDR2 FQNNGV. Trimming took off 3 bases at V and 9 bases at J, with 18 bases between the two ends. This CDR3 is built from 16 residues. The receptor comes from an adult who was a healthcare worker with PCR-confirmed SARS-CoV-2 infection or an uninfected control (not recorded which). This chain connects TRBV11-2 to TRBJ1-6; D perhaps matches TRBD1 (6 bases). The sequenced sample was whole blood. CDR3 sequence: CASSFQSPGVRSPLHF. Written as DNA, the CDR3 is TGTGCCAGCAGCTTTCAATCTCCAGGGGTGCGTTCACCCCTCCACTTT.